This T cell receptor beta chain derives from a study of T-cell reconstitution after alpha-beta-depleted transplantation in children. Study findings and constraints: The origin of high day-60 TCRbeta diversity in some patients lay in surviving recipient T cells and thymic progenitors. T-cell numbers and diversity one year post-transplant derived largely from freshly generated T cells. By about two months after transplant, alpha-beta T cells reportedly arose from several hundred graft clones that had expanded.

V lost 3 bases and J 2 bases, leaving 13 bases between the germline ends. CDR3 size: 15 residues. Per germline, CDR1 SGHRS and CDR2 YFSETQ. Library preparation (for TCRbeta) was performed with unique molecular identifiers. TCRdb analysed the PCR reads with MiXCR anew, one entry per CDR3 protein. The table includes 250,000 to 300,000 distinct CDR3 sequences, around 7.3% detected once. This clonotype appeared many times. No antigen is known for it. The sequence came from a female patient aged 2 to 10 who had a stem cell transplant for Fanconi anemia, so the T cells may come from the graft donor. J is TRBJ2-3 and V is TRBV5-1; possible D gene TRBD2, 6 bases. The specimen was peripheral blood, collected 360 days after TCRalphabeta/CD19-depleted stem cell transplant. The CDR3 sequence: CASSSAGPHTDTQYF. The DNA of the CDR3 is TGCGCCAGCAGCTCTGCGGGGCCCCACACAGATACGCAGTATTTT.